This T cell receptor (beta chain) was sequenced in a study of T-cell reconstitution after alpha-beta-depleted transplantation in children. Researchers prepared the TCRbeta library using unique molecular identifiers, the study reports. Each CDR3 protein is one row after TCRdb ran MiXCR on the PCR reads. The profile covers 800,000 to 1,000,000 distinct CDR3 sequences, with about 29% appearing a single time and roughly 30% taken by the ten largest. Per the germline V gene, CDR1 is SGHTA and CDR2 is FQGNSA. V was clipped by 5 bases and J by 0 bases, with 14 bases between them. CDR3 length equals 16 residues.

The genes are TRBV7-2 and TRBJ1-3; D remains ambiguous. The sample consisted of PBMCs, mostly from graft donor cells, taken 360 days after TCRalphabeta/CD19-depleted stem cell transplant. The receptor's source is a boy younger than two who had a stem cell transplant for SCID, so the T cells may come from the graft donor. CDR3 amino acids: CASSPDGPTSGNTIYF. The DNA for the CDR3 is TGTGCCAGCAGCCCAGACGGCCCTACCTCTGGAAACACCATATATTTT.